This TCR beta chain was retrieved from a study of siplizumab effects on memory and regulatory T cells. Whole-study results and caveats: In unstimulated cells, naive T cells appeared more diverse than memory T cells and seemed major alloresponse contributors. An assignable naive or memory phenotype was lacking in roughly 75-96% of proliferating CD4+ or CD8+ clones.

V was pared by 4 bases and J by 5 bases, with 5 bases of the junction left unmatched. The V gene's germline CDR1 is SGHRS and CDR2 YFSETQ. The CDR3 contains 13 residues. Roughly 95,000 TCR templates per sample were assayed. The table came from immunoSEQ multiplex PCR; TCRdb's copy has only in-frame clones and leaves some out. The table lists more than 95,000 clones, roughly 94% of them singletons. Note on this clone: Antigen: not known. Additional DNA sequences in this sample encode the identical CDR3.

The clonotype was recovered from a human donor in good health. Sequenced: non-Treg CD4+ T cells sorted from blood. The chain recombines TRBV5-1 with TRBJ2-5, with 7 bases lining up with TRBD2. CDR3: CASSLGGGETQYF. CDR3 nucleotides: TGCGCCAGCAGCCTTGGGGGAGGGGAGACCCAGTACTTC.